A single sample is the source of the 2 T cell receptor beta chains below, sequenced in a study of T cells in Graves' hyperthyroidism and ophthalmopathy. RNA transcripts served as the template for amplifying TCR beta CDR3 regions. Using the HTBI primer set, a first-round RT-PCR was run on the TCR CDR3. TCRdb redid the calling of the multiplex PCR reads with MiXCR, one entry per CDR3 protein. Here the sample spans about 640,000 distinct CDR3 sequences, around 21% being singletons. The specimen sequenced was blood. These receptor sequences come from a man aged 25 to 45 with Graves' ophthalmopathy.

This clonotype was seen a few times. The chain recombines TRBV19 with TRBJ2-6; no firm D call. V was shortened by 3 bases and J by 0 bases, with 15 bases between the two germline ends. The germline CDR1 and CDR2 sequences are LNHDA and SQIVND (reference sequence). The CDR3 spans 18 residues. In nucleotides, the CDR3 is TGTGCCAGTAGTATGGGTCCAGGAAAGTACTCTGGGGCCAACGTCCTGACTTTC. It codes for CASSMGPGKYSGANVLTF.

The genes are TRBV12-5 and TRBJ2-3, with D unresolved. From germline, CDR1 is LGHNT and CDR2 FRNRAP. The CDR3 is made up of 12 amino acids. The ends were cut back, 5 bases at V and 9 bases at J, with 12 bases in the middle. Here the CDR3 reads CASGQDVSTQYF. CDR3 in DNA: TGTGCTAGTGGTCAGGACGTTTCGACGCAGTATTTT.